The entry below gives a single T cell receptor beta chain sequence along with its context. The data are from a study of shared clonotypes between healthy human individuals. CDR3 size: 15 residues. Germline CDR1 reads MGHRA; CDR2 reads YSYEKL. Trimming cost V 5 bases and J 0 bases; bases outside gene matches: 6. Repertoires were generated with immunoSEQ multiplex PCR, while TCRdb's copy carries only in-frame clones and drops some. The sample carries over 800,000 clones, 80% to 95% recorded once. Naive CD8 cells comprised CD45RO-negative, CCR7-positively selected cells, excluding terminally differentiated effector memory CD45RA+ cells. All donors were healthy HIV-negative adults lacking recent acute infections or vaccinations.

V is TRBV4-1 and J is TRBJ1-2, with 7 positions matching TRBD1. This TCR derives from a man aged 25-40 years in good health. Material for sequencing was naive CD8+ T cells sorted from blood. The CDR3 loop reads CASSTPGQTNYGYTF. For the CDR3, the DNA is TGCGCCAGCAGCACCCCGGGACAGACTAACTATGGCTACACCTTC.